Shown below are 25 T cell receptor beta chains from a single sample sequenced in a study of blood T cells in healthy people across ages. A sample-barcoded 5' primer and a J-beta primer mix were used in a second PCR of roughly 7 to 11 cycles. TCRdb reprocessed the 5' RACE reads with MiXCR, giving one entry per CDR3 protein. The sample holds fewer than 900,000 distinct CDR3 sequences; 43% are singletons and the top ten take around 20%. The sequencing sample was made of blood. All receptors come from a woman in her fifties or sixties in good health.

A few counts support this clonotype. The V and J genes are TRBV6-2 or TRBV6-3 and TRBJ2-1; D remains ambiguous. The CDR3 is 16 amino acids. The ends were cut back, 0 bases at V and 0 bases at J, with 9 bases in the middle. CDR1 and CDR2 (germline): MNHEY, SVGEGT. CDR3 sequence: CASSYSKTPSYNEQFF. Here the CDR3 DNA reads TGTGCCAGCAGTTACTCTAAAACCCCCTCCTACAATGAGCAGTTCTTC.

The chain joins TRBV12-3 or TRBV12-4 to TRBJ1-5; TRBD1 might be the D (6 bases). The CDR3 contains 16 residues. Between the trimmed V and J ends, which lost 5 bases and 2 bases, there was a span of 16 bases. This CDR3 reads CASSPRLGGGNQPQHF. CDR3 DNA: TGTGCCAGCAGTCCTAGGCTAGGGGGGGGCAATCAGCCCCAGCATTTT.

The rearrangement uses TRBV7-6 and TRBJ2-5, with D possibly matching TRBD2 (7 bases). V shed 1 base and J shed 2 bases, with 14 bases lying between them. The CDR3 has 16 residues. The germline V gene has CDR1 SGHVS and CDR2 FNYEAQ. The CDR3 coding sequence is TGTGCCAGCAGCTTAGGGGGGGCGGGGGTTCAAGAGACCCAGTACTTC. Its protein is CASSLGGAGVQETQYF.

The chain joins TRBV6-2 or TRBV6-3 to TRBJ2-5; D unresolved. Trimming removed 6 bases at V and 4 bases at J, with 12 bases between. Per germline, CDR1 MNHEY and CDR2 SVGEGT. There are 13 residues in the CDR3. Here the CDR3 DNA reads TGTGCCAGCAGCTTGAACGGGTTAGAGACCCAGTACTTC. This gives the protein CASSLNGLETQYF.

This sequence joins TRBV5-1 and TRBJ2-5, with D perhaps TRBD2 (5 bases). This CDR3 has 15 amino acids. The germline V gene encodes CDR1 SGHRS and CDR2 YFSETQ. Between the trimmed V and J ends, which lost 3 bases and 3 bases, there was a span of 15 bases. The CDR3 nucleotides read TGCGCCAGCAGCTCCCCCCCGGGGTATAAAGAGACCCAGTACTTC. Its translation: CASSSPPGYKETQYF.

This clonotype was seen only a few times. The rearrangement links TRBV9 to TRBJ2-5; 12 positions match TRBD2. The CDR3 totals 17 residues. V was clipped by 4 bases and J by 11 bases; unmatched bases: 18. Germline V gene sequence: CDR1 SGDLS, CDR2 YYNGEE. CDR3 sequence (DNA): TGTGCCAGCAGCCTGGGGGGACTAGCGGGTTTCTACAATGAGCAGTACTTC. Translated: CASSLGGLAGFYNEQYF.

This clonotype was detected ten times or more. The chain has TRBV18 and TRBJ2-7; D unclear. This CDR3 contains 14 residues. Trimming took off 4 bases at V and 0 bases at J, with 10 bases between the two ends. Germline CDR1 KGHSH, CDR2 LQKENI. The CDR3 here is CASSLDGSSYEQYF. The CDR3 nucleotides read TGTGCCAGCTCACTGGACGGAAGCTCCTACGAGCAGTACTTC.

The V gene is TRBV7-9, the J gene TRBJ2-1, with TRBD2 matching over 7 bases. The J call may be faulty, since TRBJ2-7 better matches the DNA end. Germline values: CDR1 SEHNR, CDR2 FQNEAQ (reference sequence). This CDR3 is 17 amino acids long. In DNA, the CDR3 is TGTGCCAGCAGCCCATACCTGCGGGGGAGCTCCTACAATGAGCAGTACTTC. Amino acid sequence: CASSPYLRGSSYNEQYF.

The chain has TRBV20-1 and TRBJ1-1; D gene unclear. The CDR3 is made up of 13 amino acids. Germline values: CDR1 DFQATT, CDR2 SNEGSKA (reference sequence). Trimming removed 0 bases at V and 7 bases at J, with 12 bases between. The CDR3 coding sequence is TGCAGTGCTAGAGATCTCAAAGGCGGTGAAGCTTTCTTT. This encodes CSARDLKGGEAFF.

The sample holds many counts of this clonotype. The chain combines TRBV7-2 with TRBJ2-1; D unresolved. Germline-derived CDR1 and CDR2 are SGHTA and FQGNSA. With 3 bases removed from V and 3 bases from J, the gap between germline ends came to 9 bases. The CDR3 length is 14 residues. The DNA of the CDR3 is TGTGCCAGCAGCTTCGGCGGCGGCTACAATGAGCAGTTCTTC. The encoded protein is CASSFGGGYNEQFF.

The chain has TRBV30 and TRBJ2-7; D not certain. Germline V gene data show CDR1 as GTSNPN and CDR2 as SVGIG (reference sequence). V shed 1 base and J shed 1 base, with 11 bases lying between them. There are 14 residues in the CDR3. This chain's CDR3 is CAWSGSGVSYEQYF. DNA for the CDR3: TGTGCCTGGAGTGGGTCTGGGGTATCCTACGAGCAGTACTTC.

Details on this clonotype: A much larger clonotype is one base distant, so this may be a read error. V is TRBV7-9 and J is TRBJ2-1; D is possibly TRBD1 (5 bases). Germline CDR1 and CDR2: SEHNR and FQNEAQ (reference sequence). The CDR3 is 12 residues long. CDR3 sequence (DNA): TGTGCCAGCAGCCCAGGACACAATGAGCGGTTCTTC. Encoded protein: CASSPGHNERFF.

This chain joins TRBV4-1 and TRBJ2-1; TRBD2 matches 8 bases. The CDR3 covers 16 residues. Germline-derived CDR1 and CDR2 are MGHRA and YSYEKL. The J segment lost 0 bases and the V segment lost 0 bases, leaving 1 base of the junction unmatched. CDR3 in DNA: TGCGCCAGCAGCCAAGATGGGACTAGCTCCTACAATGAGCAGTTCTTC. It translates to CASSQDGTSSYNEQFF.

Only a few counts were recorded for this clonotype. The V and J genes are TRBV28 and TRBJ2-7; D may be TRBD2 (5 bases). The CDR3 runs 14 residues. Trimming took off 5 bases at V and 2 bases at J, with 13 bases between the two ends. Per the germline V gene, CDR1 is MDHEN and CDR2 is SYDVKM. The CDR3 DNA sequence: TGTGCCAGCAGTCCGATCTCCGGGGCCTACGAGCAGTACTTC. It specifies CASSPISGAYEQYF.

This chain connects TRBV9 to TRBJ2-2; D possibly matches TRBD1 or TRBD2 (6 bases each). Trimming cost V 4 bases and J 5 bases, with 24 bases left between them. This CDR3 comprises 18 residues. The germline V gene has CDR1 SGDLS and CDR2 YYNGEE. The CDR3, as DNA: TGTGCCAGCAGCCCAAGGACCGGGGCCGGGGGCGAGACCGGGGAGCTGTTTTTT. Translating gives CASSPRTGAGGETGELFF.

Comments on this clonotype: It may be a read error: a sequence one base away is much more abundant. V gene TRBV7-2 combines with J gene TRBJ2-4; perhaps TRBD1 as D (6 bases). Judging by the DNA end, TRBJ2-5 fits better; the J call may be wrong. CDR1 and CDR2 from the germline V gene are SGHTA and FQGNSA. The CDR3 has 14 residues. The CDR3 region is CASSVAQGGETQYF. CDR3 DNA sequence: TGTGCCAGCAGCGTAGCACAGGGCGGGGAGACCCAGTACTTC.

The chain carries TRBV12-3 or TRBV12-4 and TRBJ2-5; 11 bases line up with TRBD2. The last part of the DNA fits TRBJ2-7 better; the J call may be wrong. The CDR3 has 15 amino acids. The CDR3 loop reads CASSKPGLAANEQYF. CDR3 in DNA: TGTGCCAGCAGTAAGCCGGGACTAGCGGCTAACGAGCAGTACTTC.

The genes are TRBV11-2 and TRBJ2-7; TRBD1 is a possible D gene (5 bases). Germline values: CDR1 SGHAT, CDR2 FQNNGV. Trimming stripped 4 bases from V and 6 bases from J, with 22 bases between. The CDR3 covers 16 residues. CDR3 DNA: TGTGCCAGCAGCTCCGGCACGTTGTGGGATCAGGGCGAGCAGTACTTC. This gives the protein CASSSGTLWDQGEQYF.

J is TRBJ2-3 and V is TRBV7-8; TRBD1 might be the D (7 bases). From germline, CDR1 is SGHVS and CDR2 FQNEAQ. The CDR3 totals 18 residues. Deletions cut 1 base from V and 2 bases from J, with 19 bases between. The CDR3 sequence is CASSLEGTETGNTDTQYF. The CDR3 DNA follows: TGTGCCAGCAGCTTAGAAGGGACTGAGACAGGGAACACAGATACGCAGTATTTT.

This clonotype has just a few counts. The gene calls are TRBV3-1 and TRBJ2-1; TRBD2 matches at 12 bases. Trimming at V came to 5 bases and at J to 15 bases, leaving 8 bases not matched to a gene. The CDR3 runs 13 residues. Germline values: CDR1 LGHDT, CDR2 YNNKEL (reference sequence). The CDR3 nucleotides read TGTGCCAGCAGCGCATCGACTAGCGGGAGTTTGTTCTTC. Encoded protein: CASSASTSGSLFF.

The chain combines TRBV28 with TRBJ1-6; TRBD1 might be the D (6 bases). V shed 6 bases and J shed 6 bases, with 24 bases lying between them. Germline V lookup: CDR1 MDHEN, CDR2 SYDVKM. The CDR3 consists of 18 residues. The DNA of the CDR3 is TGTGCCAGCAGGCGCCGCCTTCTGTGGGGGGCGCTTAATTCACCCCTCCACTTT. This sequence encodes CASRRRLLWGALNSPLHF.

This clonotype has just a few counts. This may come from a read error, since a much larger clone is one base off. The V gene is TRBV29-1, the J gene TRBJ2-5; the match to TRBD2 covers 7 bases. Germline CDR1 and CDR2: SQVTM and ANQGSEA. The CDR3 is made up of 14 amino acids. Trimming at V came to 7 bases and at J to 11 bases, leaving 19 bases not matched to a gene. In DNA form, the CDR3 reads TGCAGCGCGGCCCCCGGGACTAACCCCCCAGAGCAGTACTTC. Amino acids: CSAAPGTNPPEQYF.

The DNA for the CDR3 is TGCGCCAGCAGCGTTACAGGGATAGTGGAGCAGTACTTC. Its translation: CASSVTGIVEQYF. The chain employs TRBV5-1 and TRBJ2-4; a weak D match, TRBD1 (6 bases). The CDR3 is 13 amino acids. Germline V gene lookup returns CDR1 SGHRS and CDR2 YFSETQ. Trimming pared 4 bases from V and 13 bases from J, leaving 18 bases between.

The chain has TRBV20-1 and TRBJ2-7, with TRBD1 matching over 7 bases. The J call may be in error: the DNA end matches TRBJ2-5 better. CDR1 and CDR2 (germline): DFQATT, SNEGSKA (reference sequence). This CDR3 spans 15 amino acids. DNA of the CDR3: TGCAGTGCTAGAGACCCAGGGACAGCAGAAGAGACCCAGTACTTC. Translating gives CSARDPGTAEETQYF.

This clonotype was counted a few times. The chain recombines TRBV18 with TRBJ1-6; the match to TRBD1 covers 11 bases. The V segment lost 6 bases and the J segment 6 bases; nucleotides outside the gene matches: 7. The CDR3 covers 16 residues. Germline V CDR1 and CDR2: KGHSH, LQKENI. CDR3 in amino acids: CASSPTGQGANSPLHF. CDR3 sequence (DNA): TGTGCCAGCTCGCCTACCGGACAGGGGGCTAATTCACCCCTCCACTTT.